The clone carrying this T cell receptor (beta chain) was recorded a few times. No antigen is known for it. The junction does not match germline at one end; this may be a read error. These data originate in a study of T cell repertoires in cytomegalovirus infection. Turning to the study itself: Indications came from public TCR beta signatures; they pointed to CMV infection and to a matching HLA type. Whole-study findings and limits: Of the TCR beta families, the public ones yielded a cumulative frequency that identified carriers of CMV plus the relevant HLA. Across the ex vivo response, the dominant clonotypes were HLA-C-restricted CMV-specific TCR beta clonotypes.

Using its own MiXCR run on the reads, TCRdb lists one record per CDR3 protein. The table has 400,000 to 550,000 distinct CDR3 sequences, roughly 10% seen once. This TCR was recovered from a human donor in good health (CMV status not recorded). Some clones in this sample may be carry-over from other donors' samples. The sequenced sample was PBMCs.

This CDR3 reads CASSMRAGAVDMQYF. The CDR3 DNA is TGTGCCAGCAGTATGAGGGCGGGGGCCGTAGATATGCAGTATTTT. The rearrangement links TRBV11-2 to TRBJ2-3; weak D call: TRBD2 (7 bases). The germline V gene has CDR1 SGHAT and CDR2 FQNNGV. The CDR3 is made up of 15 amino acids.